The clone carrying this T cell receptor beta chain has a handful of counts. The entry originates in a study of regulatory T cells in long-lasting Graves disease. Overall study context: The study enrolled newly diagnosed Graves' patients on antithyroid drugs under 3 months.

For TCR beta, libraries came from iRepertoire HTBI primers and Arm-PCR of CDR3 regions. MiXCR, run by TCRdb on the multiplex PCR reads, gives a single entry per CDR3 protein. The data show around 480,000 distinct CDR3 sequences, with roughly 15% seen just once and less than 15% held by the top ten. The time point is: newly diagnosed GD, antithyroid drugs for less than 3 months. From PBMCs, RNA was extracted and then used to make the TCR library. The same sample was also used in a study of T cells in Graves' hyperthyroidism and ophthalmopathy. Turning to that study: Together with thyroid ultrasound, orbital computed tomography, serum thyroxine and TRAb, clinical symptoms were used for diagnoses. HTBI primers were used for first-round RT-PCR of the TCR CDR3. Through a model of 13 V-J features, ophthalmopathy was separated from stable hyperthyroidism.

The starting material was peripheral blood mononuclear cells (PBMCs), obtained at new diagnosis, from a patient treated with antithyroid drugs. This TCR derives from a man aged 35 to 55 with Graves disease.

This CDR3 reads CASSWRGRSLNTEAFF. The CDR3 DNA reads as TGTGCCAGCAGCTGGCGGGGACGGAGTTTGAACACTGAAGCTTTCTTT. J is TRBJ1-1 and V is TRBV7-9, with D maybe TRBD1 (5 bases). This CDR3 comprises 16 residues. Germline lookup yields CDR1 SEHNR and CDR2 FQNEAQ (reference sequence). Deletions cut 4 bases from V and 0 bases from J, with 15 bases between.